This T cell receptor beta chain is from a study of graft-versus-host responses after intestinal transplantation. Study details: Anti-thymocyte globulin induction preceded two to four years of tacrolimus and steroid maintenance in all recipients.

Overall study findings and caveats: Researchers found GvH clones in recipient marrow, and some showed up first in ileum or blood.

V lost 2 bases and J lost 1, with 12 bases in between. From germline, CDR1 is MGHRA and CDR2 YSYEKL. The CDR3 is made up of 15 amino acids. Sequencing was performed with immunoSEQ multiplex PCR; in TCRdb, only in-frame clones are kept and a portion is missing. The sample has under 130,000 clones, 93% seen once. A remark on this clone: What it binds is unknown.

The sequencing used unstimulated CD8+ T cells sorted from spleen or lymph node cells, collected before intestinal transplant. The chain joins TRBV4-1 to TRBJ2-7, with a possible D match to TRBD1 (5 bases). The receptor was derived from a human donor who received an intestinal transplant. The CDR3: CASSQSLDTSYEQYF. CDR3 coding DNA: TGCGCCAGCAGCCAAAGTCTGGACACTTCCTACGAGCAGTACTTC.